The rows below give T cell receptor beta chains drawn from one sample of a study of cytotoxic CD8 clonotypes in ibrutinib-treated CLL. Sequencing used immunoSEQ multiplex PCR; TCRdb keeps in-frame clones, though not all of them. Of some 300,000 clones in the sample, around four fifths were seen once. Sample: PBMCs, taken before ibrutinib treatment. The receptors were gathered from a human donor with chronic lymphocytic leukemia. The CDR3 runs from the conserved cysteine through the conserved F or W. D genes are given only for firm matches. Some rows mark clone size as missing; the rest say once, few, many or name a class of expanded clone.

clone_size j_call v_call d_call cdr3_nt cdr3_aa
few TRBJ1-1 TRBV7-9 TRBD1 TGTGCCAGCAGAGCGGACAGGGTGAACACTGAAGCTTTCTTT CASRADRVNTEAFF
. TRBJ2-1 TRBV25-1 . TGTGCCAGCAGTGAAGAGGGGGTAACCTACAATGAGCAGTTCTTC CASSEEGVTYNEQFF
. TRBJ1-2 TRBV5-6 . TGTGCCAGCAGACAGCAAAAAGGACAATGGGGGAGCTATGGCTACACCTTC CASRQQKGQWGSYGYTF
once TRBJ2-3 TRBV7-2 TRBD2 TGTGCCAGCAGCTTAAGCCGGACAGCGGGAGGGGGAGATACGCAGTATTTT CASSLSRTAGGGDTQYF
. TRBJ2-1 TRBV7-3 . TGTGCCAGCAGCTTCTACGACTCCTACAATGAGCAGTTCTTC CASSFYDSYNEQFF
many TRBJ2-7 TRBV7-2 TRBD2 TGTGCCAGCAGCTTAGCGGGGGGGACTACACCCTACGAGCAGTACTTC CASSLAGGTTPYEQYF
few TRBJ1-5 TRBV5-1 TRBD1 TGCGCCAGCAGCTTACAGGGGGGCAATCAGCCCCAGCATTTT CASSLQGGNQPQHF
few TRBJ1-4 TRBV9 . TGTGCCAGCAGCGTAGGTTGGGGGAGTGAAAAACTGTTTTTT CASSVGWGSEKLFF
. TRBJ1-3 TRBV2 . TGTGCCAGCAGCGGATCCGGGGGCCTCGGTGGAAACACCATATATTTT CASSGSGGLGGNTIYF
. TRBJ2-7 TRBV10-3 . TGTGCCATCAGTCCAGGGCAGGGAACTTACGAGCAGTACTTC CAISPGQGTYEQYF
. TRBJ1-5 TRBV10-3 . TGTGCCATCAGTGAGCAGAGGGATAGCAATCAGCCCCAGCATTTT CAISEQRDSNQPQHF
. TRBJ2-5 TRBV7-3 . TGTGCCAGCAGCGACTGGGACCGAGAGACCCAGTACTTC CASSDWDRETQYF
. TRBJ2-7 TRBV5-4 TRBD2 TGTGCCAGCAGCTCCGGACTAGCGGGAAGGTCATACGAGCAGTACTTC CASSSGLAGRSYEQYF
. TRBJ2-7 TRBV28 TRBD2 TGTGCCAGCCTCACGGGGCGGGAGGCCTACGAGCAGTACTTC CASLTGREAYEQYF
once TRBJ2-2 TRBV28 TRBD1 TGTGCCAGCAGTTTTCCGGGACAGGGGATCACCGGGGAGCTGTTTTTT CASSFPGQGITGELFF
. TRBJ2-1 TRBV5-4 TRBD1 TGTGCCAGCAGCTCGGACAGGGCCCACAATGAGCAGTTCTTC CASSSDRAHNEQFF
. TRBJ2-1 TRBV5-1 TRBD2 TGCGCCAGCAGCTTGCTTCCTAGCGGGGGAAATGAGCAGTTCTTC CASSLLPSGGNEQFF
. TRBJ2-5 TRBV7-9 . TGTGCCAGCAACCCCTCGGTCGGGCACGGGGAGACCCAGTACTTC CASNPSVGHGETQYF
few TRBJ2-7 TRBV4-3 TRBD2 TGCGCCAGCAGTCAACACGTACCGGGACTAGCTCAGACCTACGAGCAGTACTTC CASSQHVPGLAQTYEQYF
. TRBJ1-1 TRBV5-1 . TGCGCCAGCAGCTCCCTTGGGGTGATTACTGAAGCTTTCTTT CASSSLGVITEAFF
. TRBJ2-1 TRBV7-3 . TGTGCCAGCAGCTTAAGTGGGAGCAGCAATGAGCAGTTCTTC CASSLSGSSNEQFF
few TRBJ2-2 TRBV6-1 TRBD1 TGTGCCAGCAGTGAAGGGAAGACAGGGTATGACACCGGGGAGCTGTTTTTT CASSEGKTGYDTGELFF
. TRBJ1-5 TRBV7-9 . TGTGCCAGCAGCGGGGACGGTTCCTATAGCAATCAGCCCCAGCATTTT CASSGDGSYSNQPQHF
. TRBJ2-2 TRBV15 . TGTGCCACCAGCAGGATAGGCAGGACCTACACCGGGGAGCTGTTTTTT CATSRIGRTYTGELFF
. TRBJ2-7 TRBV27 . TGTGCCAGCAGTTTAGTGGATGGCTACGAGCAGTACTTC CASSLVDGYEQYF
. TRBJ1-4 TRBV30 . TGTGCCTGTTTTTCTTGGGGAACGAAACTGTTTTTT CACFSWGTKLFF
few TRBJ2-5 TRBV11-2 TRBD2 TGTGCCAGCAGCTTACTGCGGGAGTCCGAGACCCAGTACTTC CASSLLRESETQYF
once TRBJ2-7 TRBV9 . TGTGCCAGTTCTTTATCCGGGACCATCTCCTACGAGCAGTACTTC CASSLSGTISYEQYF
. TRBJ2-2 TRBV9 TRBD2 TGTGCCAGCAGCGGGAGACTAGCGACCGGGGAGCTGTTTTTT CASSGRLATGELFF
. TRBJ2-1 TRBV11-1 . TGTGCCAGCAGCTCACGACAGGTCCCAAACTACAATGAGCAGTTCTTC CASSSRQVPNYNEQFF
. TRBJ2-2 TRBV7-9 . TGTGCCAGCAGCTTACCGAGGGACGGGGAGCTGTTTTTT CASSLPRDGELFF
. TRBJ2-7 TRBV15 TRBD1 TGTGCCACCAGCAGGGACAGGGGGCCCTACGAGCAGTACTTC CATSRDRGPYEQYF
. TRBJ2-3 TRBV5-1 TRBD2 TGCGCCAGCAGCTTGGCGGTAGCGGGAGAGGCAGATACGCAGTATTTT CASSLAVAGEADTQYF
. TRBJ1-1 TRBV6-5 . TGTGCCAGCAGTTACTCCATAGGACCGATGAACACTGAAGCTTTCTTT CASSYSIGPMNTEAFF
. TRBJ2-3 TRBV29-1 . TGCAGCGTTGAATCCCGGCTCACAGATACGCAGTATTTT CSVESRLTDTQYF
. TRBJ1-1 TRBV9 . TGTGCCAGCAGCGTCGGACAGCTGAACACTGAAGCTTTCTTT CASSVGQLNTEAFF
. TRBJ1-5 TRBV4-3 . TGCGCCAGCAGCCAGTGGGTTAGCAATCAGCCCCAGCATTTT CASSQWVSNQPQHF
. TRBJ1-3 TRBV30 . TGTGCCTGGAGTGACCCCCGCAGGGGAAGTCGAAACACCATATATTTT CAWSDPRRGSRNTIYF
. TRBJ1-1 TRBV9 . TGTGCCAGCAGCCTCGATTATACTGAAGCTTTCTTT CASSLDYTEAFF
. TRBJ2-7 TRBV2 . TGTGCCAGTGGCAGGAACTCCTACGAGCAGTACTTC CASGRNSYEQYF
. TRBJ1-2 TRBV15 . TGTGCCACCAGCAGAGAACCGCAAGCGGGGGCTAACTATGGCTACACCTTC CATSREPQAGANYGYTF
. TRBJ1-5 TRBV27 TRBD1 TGTGCCAGCACCCCAACCGGGACAGGGGGCATGAGCAATCAGCCCCAGCATTTT CASTPTGTGGMSNQPQHF
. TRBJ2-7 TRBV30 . TGTGCCTGGACCCACGGGGTGCTATCCTACGAGCAGTACTTC CAWTHGVLSYEQYF
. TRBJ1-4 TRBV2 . TGTGCCAGCAGTAATCTTCGTACACCACCGGTAAATGAAAAACTGTTTTTT CASSNLRTPPVNEKLFF
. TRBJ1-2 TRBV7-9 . TGTGCCAGCAGCTTATGGACAACTTTCTCCTACACCTTC CASSLWTTFSYTF
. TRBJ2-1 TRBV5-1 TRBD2 TGCGCCAGCAGCAACCGGGACTACACCTACAATGAGCAGTTCTTC CASSNRDYTYNEQFF
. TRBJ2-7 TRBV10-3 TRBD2 TGTGCCATCTCAAGTTCGAGCGGGAGCATCAACGAGCAGTACTTC CAISSSSGSINEQYF
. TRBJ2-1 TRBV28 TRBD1 TGTGCCAGCAGTTTCCGGGACAGTTACAATGAGCAGTTCTTC CASSFRDSYNEQFF
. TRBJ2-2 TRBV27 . TGTGCCAGCACGCAGCGGGCCTACACCGGGGAGCTGTTTTTT CASTQRAYTGELFF
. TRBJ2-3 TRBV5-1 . TGCGCCAGCAGCACCGAAGCGGGCAGTAGCACAGATACGCAGTATTTT CASSTEAGSSTDTQYF
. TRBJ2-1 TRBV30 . TGTGCCTGGAGTGCCCGGTCCGGCTACAATGAGCAGTTCTTC CAWSARSGYNEQFF
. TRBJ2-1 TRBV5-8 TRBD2 TGTGCCAGCAGCCTCAGCGGGAGATCCTACAATGAGCAGTTCTTC CASSLSGRSYNEQFF
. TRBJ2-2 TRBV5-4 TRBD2 TGTGCCAGCAGCTTGAGGGCGGGAGTGGGGACCGGGGAGCTGTTTTTT CASSLRAGVGTGELFF
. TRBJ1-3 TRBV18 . TGTGCCAGCTCCGAGGGTTCTGGAAACACCATATATTTT CASSEGSGNTIYF
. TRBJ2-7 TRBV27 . TGTGCCAGCAGGGCCGGGGGGGGACAGGGTCGAACCGAGCAGTACTTC CASRAGGGQGRTEQYF
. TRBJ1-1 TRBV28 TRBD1 TGTGCCAGCAGCCCCTCCTCGGGACAGGGGAACACTGAAGCTTTCTTT CASSPSSGQGNTEAFF